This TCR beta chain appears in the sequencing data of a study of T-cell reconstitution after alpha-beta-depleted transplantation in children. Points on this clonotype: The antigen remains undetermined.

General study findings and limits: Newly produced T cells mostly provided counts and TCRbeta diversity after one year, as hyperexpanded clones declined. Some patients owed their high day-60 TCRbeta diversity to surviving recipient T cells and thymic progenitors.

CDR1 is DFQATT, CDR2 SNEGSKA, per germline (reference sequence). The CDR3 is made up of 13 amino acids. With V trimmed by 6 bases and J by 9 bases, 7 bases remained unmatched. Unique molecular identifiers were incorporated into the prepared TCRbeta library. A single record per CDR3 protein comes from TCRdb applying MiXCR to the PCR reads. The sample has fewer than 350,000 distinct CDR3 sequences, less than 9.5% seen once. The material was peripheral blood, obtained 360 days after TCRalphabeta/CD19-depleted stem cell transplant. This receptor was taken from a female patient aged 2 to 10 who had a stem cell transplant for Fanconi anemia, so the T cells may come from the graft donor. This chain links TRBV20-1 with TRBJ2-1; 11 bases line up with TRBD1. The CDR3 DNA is TGCAGTGCGGGAGGACAGGGGGCAAGTGAGCAGTTCTTC. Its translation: CSAGGQGASEQFF.